This paragraph covers one T cell receptor (beta chain) sequence. This sample stems from a study of blood T cell repertoires in COVID-19. Looking at the study overall: The study drew acute and convalescent COVID-19 samples from the United States, Italy and Spain. T cells, B-cell-depleted T cells, or PBMCs provided the cDNA or gDNA that served as material.

Per the study methods: Reference gene primer amplification in the assay estimated nucleated cell counts. The repertoire was sequenced with immunoSEQ multiplex PCR; TCRdb's copy has only in-frame clones and lacks some. The V and J calls and clone size come from that table; D and trimming were worked out from the DNA. The repertoire holds roughly 27,000 clones, with 75% to 85% as singletons. V dropped 7 bases and J dropped 5 bases, with 13 bases sitting between them. Germline V gene lookup returns CDR1 MNHEY and CDR2 SMNVEV (reference sequence). The CDR3 spans 13 residues. Sequencing used peripheral blood. The J gene is TRBJ2-3, the V gene TRBV27; a weak D match, TRBD1 (6 bases). This TCR was recovered from a man aged 80 or over with active or convalescent COVID-19. DNA of the CDR3: TGTGCCAGCAACCCACAGGGTGGAGATACGCAGTATTTT. This sequence encodes CASNPQGGDTQYF.